This record concerns one TCR beta chain sequence. Methods used by the authors: Estimation of nucleated cell counts relied on the amplification of reference gene primers. The table came from immunoSEQ multiplex PCR; TCRdb's copy has only in-frame clones and leaves some out. V, J and clone size are those of that table, while D and trimming were read from the DNA. The profile shows some 300,000 clones, 85% to 90% of them singletons. Those enrolled, adults aged roughly 18 to 100 years, came from 25 or so US areas. Allocation to cohorts depended on clinical history reported by the participants. The data were obtained in a study of blood T cell repertoires in COVID-19. Across the whole study: Sample material is recorded as cDNA or gDNA derived from T cells, B-cell-depleted T cells, or PBMCs.

Germline loops: CDR1 SEHNR, CDR2 FQNEAQ (reference sequence). The CDR3 covers 13 residues. V shed 5 bases and J shed 6 bases, with 14 bases lying between them. The sequenced sample consisted of PBMCs or T cells enriched from blood (not recorded which). The receptor was isolated from a woman aged 18-29 years with acute COVID-19. The genes are TRBV7-9 and TRBJ2-7, with D perhaps matching TRBD2 (6 bases). The CDR3 reads CASSTPGLSEQYF. The CDR3 DNA follows: TGTGCCAGCAGCACGCCGGGACTTTCCGAGCAGTACTTC.